This TCR beta chain was sequenced in a study of blood T cell repertoires in COVID-19. In the study overall: PBMCs, B-cell-depleted T cells, or T cells were the source of the cDNA or gDNA that made up the material.

Recruitment covered roughly 22 US areas and drew participants whose ages spanned roughly 18 to 90 years. Clones were sequenced by immunoSEQ multiplex PCR, and TCRdb holds only the in-frame ones, with some missing. The sample includes under 200,000 clones, 82% of them seen just once. This CDR3 is 15 amino acids long. The V end was cut by 0 bases, the J end by 1 base, with 7 bases between. The germline gives CDR1 LGHNA, CDR2 YSLEER. The gene calls are TRBV4-3 and TRBJ2-1; the D is unclear. This receptor was taken from a woman aged 55-75 years with acute COVID-19. Sample: PBMCs or T cells enriched from blood (not recorded which). CDR3 nucleotide sequence: TGCGCCAGCAGCCAAGATACCGGTTCCTACAATGAGCAGTTCTTC. Translating gives CASSQDTGSYNEQFF.